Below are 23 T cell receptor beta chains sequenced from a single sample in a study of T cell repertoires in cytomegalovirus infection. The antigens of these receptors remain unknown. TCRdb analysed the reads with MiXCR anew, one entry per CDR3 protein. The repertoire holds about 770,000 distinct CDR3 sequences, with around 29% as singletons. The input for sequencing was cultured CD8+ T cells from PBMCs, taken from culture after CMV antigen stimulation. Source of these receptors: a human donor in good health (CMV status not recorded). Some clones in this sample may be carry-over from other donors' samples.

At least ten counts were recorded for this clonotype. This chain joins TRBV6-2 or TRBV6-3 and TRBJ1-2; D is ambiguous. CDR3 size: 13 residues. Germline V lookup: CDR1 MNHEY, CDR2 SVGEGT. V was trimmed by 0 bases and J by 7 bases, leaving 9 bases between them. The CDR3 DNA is TGTGCCAGCAGTTACTCCGGGGAAGGTGGCTACACCTTC. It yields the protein CASSYSGEGGYTF.

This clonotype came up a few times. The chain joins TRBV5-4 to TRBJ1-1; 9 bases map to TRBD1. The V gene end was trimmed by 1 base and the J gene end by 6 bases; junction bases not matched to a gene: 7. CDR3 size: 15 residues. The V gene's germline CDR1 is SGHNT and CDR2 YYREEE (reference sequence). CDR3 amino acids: CASSLPDGQGPEAFF. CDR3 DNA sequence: TGTGCCAGCAGCTTGCCTGATGGACAGGGGCCTGAAGCTTTCTTT.

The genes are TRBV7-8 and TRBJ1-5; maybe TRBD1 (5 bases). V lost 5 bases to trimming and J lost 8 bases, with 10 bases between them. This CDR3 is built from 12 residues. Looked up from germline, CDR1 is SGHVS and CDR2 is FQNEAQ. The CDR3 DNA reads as TGTGCCAGCAGCCCCCGGGGCGAGCCCCAGCATTTT. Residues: CASSPRGEPQHF.

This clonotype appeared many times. CDR3: CASSRGLAGREQYF. CDR3 coding DNA: TGTGCCAGCAGCCGCGGACTAGCTGGTCGCGAGCAGTACTTC. J is TRBJ2-7 and V is TRBV7-2; 8 bases match TRBD2. Germline V gene data show CDR1 as SGHTA and CDR2 as FQGNSA. CDR3 length: 14 residues. V lost 5 bases to trimming and J lost 6 bases; unmatched junction nucleotides: 9.

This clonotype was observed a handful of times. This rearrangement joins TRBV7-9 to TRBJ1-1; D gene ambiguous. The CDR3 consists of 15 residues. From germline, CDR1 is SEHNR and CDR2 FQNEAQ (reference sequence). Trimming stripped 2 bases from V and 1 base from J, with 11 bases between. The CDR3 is CASSLIGSPNTEAFF. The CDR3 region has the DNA TGTGCCAGCAGCTTAATCGGGTCACCGAACACTGAAGCTTTCTTT.

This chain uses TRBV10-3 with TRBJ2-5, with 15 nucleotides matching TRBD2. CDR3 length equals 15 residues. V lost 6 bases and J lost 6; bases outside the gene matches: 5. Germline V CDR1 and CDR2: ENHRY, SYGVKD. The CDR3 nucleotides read TGTGCCATCAGAAGGACTAGCGGGGGGGCTAAGACCCAGTACTTC. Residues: CAIRRTSGGAKTQYF.

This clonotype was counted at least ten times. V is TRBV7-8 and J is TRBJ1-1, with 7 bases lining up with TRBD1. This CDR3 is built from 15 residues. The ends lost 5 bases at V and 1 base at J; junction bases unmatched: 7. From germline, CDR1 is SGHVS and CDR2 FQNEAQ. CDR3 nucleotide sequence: TGTGCCAGCAGCCCCCGGACAGGAAAGAACACTGAAGCTTTCTTT. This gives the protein CASSPRTGKNTEAFF.

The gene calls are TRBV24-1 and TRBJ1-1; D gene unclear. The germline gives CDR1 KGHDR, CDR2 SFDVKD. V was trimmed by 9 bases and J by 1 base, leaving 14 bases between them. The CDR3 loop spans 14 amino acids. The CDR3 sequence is CATQEGVPNTEAFF. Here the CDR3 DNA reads TGTGCCACCCAAGAGGGCGTACCGAACACTGAAGCTTTCTTT.

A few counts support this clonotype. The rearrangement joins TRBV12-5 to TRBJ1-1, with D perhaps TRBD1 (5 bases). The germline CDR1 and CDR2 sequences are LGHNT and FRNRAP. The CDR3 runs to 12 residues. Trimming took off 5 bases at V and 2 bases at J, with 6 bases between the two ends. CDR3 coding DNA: TGTGCTAGTGGTGACAGCAACACTGAAGCTTTCTTT. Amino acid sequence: CASGDSNTEAFF.

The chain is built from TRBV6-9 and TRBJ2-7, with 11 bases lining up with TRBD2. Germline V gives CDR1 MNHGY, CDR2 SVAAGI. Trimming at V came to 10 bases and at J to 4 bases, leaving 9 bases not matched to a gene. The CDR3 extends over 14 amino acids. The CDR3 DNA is TGTGCCACCACCCTTAGCGGGGGGGATTACGAGCAGTACTTC. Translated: CATTLSGGDYEQYF.

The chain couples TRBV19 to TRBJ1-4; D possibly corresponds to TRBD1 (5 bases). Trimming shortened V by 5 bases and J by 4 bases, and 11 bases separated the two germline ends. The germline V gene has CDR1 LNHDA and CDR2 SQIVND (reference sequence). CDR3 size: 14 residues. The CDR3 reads CASSADSYNEKLFF. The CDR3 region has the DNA TGTGCCAGTAGTGCAGACAGTTATAATGAAAAACTGTTTTTT.

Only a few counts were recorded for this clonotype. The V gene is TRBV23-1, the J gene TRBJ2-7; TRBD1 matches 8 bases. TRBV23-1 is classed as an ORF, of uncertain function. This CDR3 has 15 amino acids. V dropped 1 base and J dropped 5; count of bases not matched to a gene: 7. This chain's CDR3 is CASSQWTGPDDEQYF. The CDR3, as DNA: TGCGCCAGCAGTCAATGGACAGGGCCAGATGACGAGCAGTACTTC.

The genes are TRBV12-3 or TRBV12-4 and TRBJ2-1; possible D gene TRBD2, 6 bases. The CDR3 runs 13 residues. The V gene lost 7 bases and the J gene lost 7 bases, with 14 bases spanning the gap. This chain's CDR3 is CASTSGESNEQFF. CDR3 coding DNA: TGTGCCAGCACCTCGGGGGAATCGAATGAGCAGTTCTTC.

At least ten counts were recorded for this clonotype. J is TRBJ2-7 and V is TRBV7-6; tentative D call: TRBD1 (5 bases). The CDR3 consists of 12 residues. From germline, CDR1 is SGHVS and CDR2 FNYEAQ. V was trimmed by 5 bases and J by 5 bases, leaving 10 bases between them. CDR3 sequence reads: CASSLKGNEQYV. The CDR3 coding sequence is TGTGCCAGCAGCCTTAAGGGGAACGAGCAGTACGTC.

The CDR3 DNA follows: TGTGCCAGCAGCTTAGGGGTAGCGGGGATGAATCAGCCCCAGCATTTT. Amino acid sequence: CASSLGVAGMNQPQHF. The chain recombines TRBV7-8 with TRBJ1-5; no reliable D call. V was clipped by 1 base and J by 4 bases, with 14 bases between them. CDR1 SGHVS and CDR2 FQNEAQ come from the germline V gene. The length of the CDR3 is 16 residues.

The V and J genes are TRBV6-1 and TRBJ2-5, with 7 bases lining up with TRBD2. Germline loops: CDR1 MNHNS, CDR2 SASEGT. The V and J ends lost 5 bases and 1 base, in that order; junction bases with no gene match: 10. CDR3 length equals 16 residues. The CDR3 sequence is CASSPIVLAGQETQYF. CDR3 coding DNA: TGTGCCAGCAGTCCCATCGTGTTAGCGGGCCAAGAGACCCAGTACTTC.

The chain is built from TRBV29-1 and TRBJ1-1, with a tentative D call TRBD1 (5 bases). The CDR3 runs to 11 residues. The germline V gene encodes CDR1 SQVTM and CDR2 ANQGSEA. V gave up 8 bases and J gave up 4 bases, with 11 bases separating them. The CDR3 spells CSYSGVTEAFF. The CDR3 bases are TGCAGCTACTCGGGGGTCACTGAAGCTTTCTTT.

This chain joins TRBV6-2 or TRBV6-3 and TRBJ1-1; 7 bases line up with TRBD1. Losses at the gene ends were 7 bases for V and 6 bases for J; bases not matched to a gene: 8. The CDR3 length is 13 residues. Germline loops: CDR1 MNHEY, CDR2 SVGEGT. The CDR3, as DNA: TGTGCCAGCAAATACAGGGGAGGCGCTGAAGCTTTCTTT. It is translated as CASKYRGGAEAFF.

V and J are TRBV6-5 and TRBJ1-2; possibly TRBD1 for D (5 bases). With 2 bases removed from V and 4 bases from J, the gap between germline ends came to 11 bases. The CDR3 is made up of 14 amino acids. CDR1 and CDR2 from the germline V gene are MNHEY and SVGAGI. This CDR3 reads CASSYTGGSYGYTF. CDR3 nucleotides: TGTGCCAGCAGTTACACAGGAGGCAGCTATGGCTACACCTTC.

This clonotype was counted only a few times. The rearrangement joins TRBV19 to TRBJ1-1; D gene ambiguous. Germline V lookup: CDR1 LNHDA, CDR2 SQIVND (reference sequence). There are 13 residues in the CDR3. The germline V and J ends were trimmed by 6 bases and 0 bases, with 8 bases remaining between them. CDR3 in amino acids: CASRVTVNTEAFF. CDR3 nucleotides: TGTGCCAGTAGAGTTACAGTGAACACTGAAGCTTTCTTT.

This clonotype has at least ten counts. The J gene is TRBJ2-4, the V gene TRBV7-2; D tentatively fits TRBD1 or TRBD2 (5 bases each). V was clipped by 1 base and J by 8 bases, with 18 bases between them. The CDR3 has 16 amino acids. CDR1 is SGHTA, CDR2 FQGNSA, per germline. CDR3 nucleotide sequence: TGTGCCAGCAGCTTAGAAGAGGGGCCCCCCCCGGACATTCAGTACTTC. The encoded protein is CASSLEEGPPPDIQYF.

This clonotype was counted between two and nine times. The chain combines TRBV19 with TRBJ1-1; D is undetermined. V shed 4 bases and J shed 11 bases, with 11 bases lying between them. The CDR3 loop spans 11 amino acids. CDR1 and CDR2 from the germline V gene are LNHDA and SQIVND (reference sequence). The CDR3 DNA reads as TGTGCCAGTAGTAGGAGCAGCGGTGCTTTCTTT. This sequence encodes CASSRSSGAFF.

Here the CDR3 DNA reads TGTGCCAGCAGCGTAGAAGGGGGCACATCGAACACTGAAGCTTTCTTT. Encoded protein: CASSVEGGTSNTEAFF. The chain employs TRBV9 and TRBJ1-1, with 7 bases fitting TRBD1. The CDR3 totals 16 residues. V trimming: 0 bases; J trimming: 1 base; junction bases outside the gene matches: 6. The germline V gene encodes CDR1 SGDLS and CDR2 YYNGEE.